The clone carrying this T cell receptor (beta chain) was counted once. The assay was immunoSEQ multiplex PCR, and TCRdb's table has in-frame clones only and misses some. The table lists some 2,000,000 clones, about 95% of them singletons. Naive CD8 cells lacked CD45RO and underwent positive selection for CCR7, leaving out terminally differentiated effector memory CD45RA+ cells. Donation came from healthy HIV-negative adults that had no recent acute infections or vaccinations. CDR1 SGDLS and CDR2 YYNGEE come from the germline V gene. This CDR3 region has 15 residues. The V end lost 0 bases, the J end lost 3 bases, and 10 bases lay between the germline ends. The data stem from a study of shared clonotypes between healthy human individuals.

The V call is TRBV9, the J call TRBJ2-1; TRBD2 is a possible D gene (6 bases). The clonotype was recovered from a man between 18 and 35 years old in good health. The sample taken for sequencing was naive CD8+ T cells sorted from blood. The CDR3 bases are TGTGCCAGCAGCGTAGGACTAGATCTCTACAATGAGCAGTTCTTC. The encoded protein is CASSVGLDLYNEQFF.